The 17 T cell receptor beta chains below come from one sample, sequenced in a study of CD8 T cells in Susac syndrome. cDNA came from about 0.5 to 1 ug RNA primed by random hexamers. TCRdb re-called the immunoSEQ multiplex PCR reads through MiXCR, storing one row per CDR3 protein. In the table there are approximately 160,000 distinct CDR3 sequences, 90% to 96% of which are singletons. Sequencing was carried out using CD4+ T cells from PBMCs. The receptor source for this set is a human donor with Susac syndrome.

This chain joins TRBV24-1 and TRBJ2-1, with no clear D. The CDR3 totals 15 residues. Germline lookup yields CDR1 KGHDR and CDR2 SFDVKD. Deletions cut 4 bases from V and 10 bases from J, with 19 bases between. The CDR3 is CATSDRSRTTGEQFF. The CDR3 coding sequence is TGTGCCACCAGTGACCGCTCAAGGACCACCGGGGAGCAGTTCTTC.

This chain joins TRBV20-1 and TRBJ2-1; maybe TRBD2 (6 bases). This CDR3 region has 13 residues. CDR1 DFQATT and CDR2 SNEGSKA come from the germline V gene (reference sequence). Trimming removed 7 bases at V and 1 base at J, with 11 bases between. The CDR3 spells CSGKRASYNEQFF. The CDR3 DNA reads as TGCAGTGGGAAGCGGGCGTCCTACAATGAGCAGTTCTTC.

The V and J genes are TRBV29-1 and TRBJ2-4, with 9 bases matching TRBD2. The length of the CDR3 is 14 residues. CDR1 and CDR2 (germline): SQVTM, ANQGSEA. The V and J ends lost 5 bases and 11 bases, in that order; junction bases with no gene match: 13. The CDR3 is CSVHLAGGPQVQYF. The CDR3 DNA reads TGCAGCGTTCATTTGGCGGGAGGGCCACAAGTTCAGTACTTC.

CDR3 nucleotides: TGTGCCAGCAGTGGACTAGCGGGAGCGAATGAGCAGTTCTTC. Protein sequence: CASSGLAGANEQFF. The rearrangement uses TRBV2 and TRBJ2-1; 12 bases are a match to TRBD2. V shed 4 bases and J 7 bases; nucleotides not matched to a gene: 2. Germline CDR1 is SNHLY and CDR2 is FYNNEI. The CDR3 runs to 14 residues.

This chain joins TRBV7-9 and TRBJ1-2, with a weak D call TRBD1 (5 bases). Looked up from germline, CDR1 is SEHNR and CDR2 is FQNEAQ (reference sequence). The CDR3 totals 12 residues. V dropped 10 bases and J dropped 2 bases, with 11 bases sitting between them. The CDR3, as DNA: TGTGCCACCCCGGGACGGAACTATGGCTACACCTTC. Amino acid sequence: CATPGRNYGYTF. Based on the CDR3 plus reference TRBV7-9 and TRBJ1-2, the full variable domain is DTGVSQNPRHKITKRGQNVTFRCDPISEHNRLYWYRQTLGQGPEFLTYFQNEAQLEKSRLLSDRFSAERPKGSFSTLEIQRTEQGDSAMYLCATPGRNYGYTFGSGTRLTVV.

V gene TRBV7-9 combines with J gene TRBJ1-5; weak D call: TRBD1 (6 bases). The CDR3 consists of 14 residues. V was trimmed by 3 bases and J by 7 bases, leaving 13 bases between them. Germline assignment: CDR1 SEHNR and CDR2 FQNEAQ (reference sequence). The CDR3 nucleotides read TGTGCCAGCAGCTTGGACAGTGCAAGGCAGCCCCAGCATTTT. Amino acids: CASSLDSARQPQHF.

This clonotype was seen only a few times. This chain connects TRBV11-2 to TRBJ1-3; D is ambiguous. This CDR3 has 12 amino acids. The V end lost 5 bases, the J end lost 9 bases, and 11 bases lay between the germline ends. Per germline, CDR1 SGHAT and CDR2 FQNNGV. CDR3 region: CASSLGTSTIYF. DNA for the CDR3: TGTGCCAGCAGCCTAGGCACTAGCACCATATATTTT.

V and J are TRBV28 and TRBJ2-4, with D tentatively TRBD1 (5 bases). V was cut by 6 bases and J by 0 bases, with 12 bases left in between. Per germline, CDR1 MDHEN and CDR2 SYDVKM. This CDR3 region has 15 residues. The CDR3 DNA reads TGTGCCAGCAGAAAAACAGGTCTAGCCAAAAACATTCAGTACTTC. It translates to CASRKTGLAKNIQYF.

The chain links TRBV6-5 to TRBJ2-3; weak D call: TRBD2 (5 bases). The germline V gene has CDR1 MNHEY and CDR2 SVGAGI. Trimming shortened V by 6 bases and J by 3 bases, and 13 bases separated the two germline ends. The CDR3 has 14 residues. The CDR3: CASSGLTATDTQYF. The CDR3, as DNA: TGTGCCAGCAGCGGACTTACCGCTACAGATACGCAGTATTTT.

This sequence joins TRBV30 and TRBJ2-5; weak D call: TRBD1 (7 bases). V was shortened by 3 bases and J by 1 base, with 12 bases between the two germline ends. The CDR3 has 14 amino acids. Looked up from germline, CDR1 is GTSNPN and CDR2 is SVGIG (reference sequence). The CDR3 region is CAWRGGDSQETQYF. The CDR3 coding sequence is TGTGCCTGGAGGGGCGGGGACAGCCAAGAGACCCAGTACTTC.

The V and J genes are TRBV20-1 and TRBJ2-1; 9 bases are a match to TRBD2. CDR3 length: 14 amino acids. From germline, CDR1 is DFQATT and CDR2 SNEGSKA (reference sequence). The V and J ends lost 3 bases and 6 bases, in that order; junction bases with no gene match: 6. In nucleotides, the CDR3 is TGCAGTGCTAGTCGCGGGGGGGCCATCAATGAGCAGTTCTTC. It is translated as CSASRGGAINEQFF.

The rearrangement joins TRBV19 to TRBJ1-5; TRBD1 might be the D (6 bases). Between the trimmed V and J ends, which lost 9 bases and 5 bases, there was a span of 20 bases. Germline CDR1 LNHDA, CDR2 SQIVND (reference sequence). CDR3 length equals 15 residues. The CDR3, as DNA: TGTGCCAGCAAAAGCGGGGGGGCGGATTATCAGCCCCAGCATTTT. Translating gives CASKSGGADYQPQHF. The whole variable domain, filled in from reference TRBV19 and TRBJ1-5, reads DGGITQSPKYLFRKEGQNVTLSCEQNLNHDAMYWYRQDPGQGLRLIYYSQIVNDFQKGDIAEGYSVSREKKESFPLTVTSAQKNPTAFYLCASKSGGADYQPQHFGDGTRLSIL.

This sequence joins TRBV15 and TRBJ2-6, with a weak D call TRBD1 (6 bases). The CDR3 has 15 residues. Trimming pared 3 bases from V and 9 bases from J, leaving 15 bases between. CDR1 and CDR2 (germline): LNHNV, YYDKDF (reference sequence). In DNA form, the CDR3 reads TGTGCCACCAGCAGCGTCTCGGGACAAGACAACGTCCTGACTTTC. Protein product: CATSSVSGQDNVLTF.

The chain uses TRBV20-1 and TRBJ2-5; D is uncertain. Per germline, CDR1 DFQATT and CDR2 SNEGSKA (reference sequence). The ends were cut back, 6 bases at V and 7 bases at J, with 18 bases in the middle. The CDR3 covers 13 residues. The CDR3 loop reads CSATDEILGTQYF. CDR3 DNA sequence: TGCAGTGCCACAGACGAGATCCTAGGGACCCAGTACTTC.

This clonotype was detected once. The V call is TRBV20-1, the J call TRBJ2-1, with unresolved D. This CDR3 spans 14 amino acids. Germline CDR1 and CDR2: DFQATT and SNEGSKA (reference sequence). The V and J ends lost 5 bases and 0 bases respectively, with 11 bases between them. The CDR3 coding sequence is TGCAGTGCTGTCCTTGATCTCTCCTACAATGAGCAGTTCTTC. Translating it yields CSAVLDLSYNEQFF.

The chain is built from TRBV7-9 and TRBJ1-1; TRBD1 is a possible D gene (5 bases). Trimming cost V 5 bases and J 8 bases, with 18 bases left between them. The CDR3 extends over 14 amino acids. The germline V gene has CDR1 SEHNR and CDR2 FQNEAQ (reference sequence). The CDR3 DNA reads as TGTGCCAGCAGCCCCCCGATCCAAAGGGGCGAAGCTTTCTTT. It translates to CASSPPIQRGEAFF.

The chain uses TRBV15 and TRBJ1-6, with D unclear. Trimming left V 5 bases short and J 5 bases short, with 10 bases between. From germline, CDR1 is LNHNV and CDR2 YYDKDF (reference sequence). The CDR3 sequence is 14 residues long. The CDR3 bases are TGTGCCACCAGCCGACCATCGGATAATTCACCCCTCCACTTT. Its protein product is CATSRPSDNSPLHF.